This T cell receptor (beta chain) was captured in a study of OX40 agonist ivuxolimab in advanced cancers. For the study at large: Participants could have had prior anti-PD-1, anti-PD-L1 or anti-CTLA-4 therapy, and around 40% had some.

The germline V and J ends were trimmed by 7 bases and 8 bases, with 20 bases remaining between them. There are 14 residues in the CDR3. Germline V gene lookup returns CDR1 LGHNT and CDR2 FRNRAP. About this clone: The antigen remains unidentified.

Clones were read by immunoSEQ multiplex PCR, and TCRdb kept only the in-frame ones, dropping some. In the table there are about 82,000 clones, around 78% of which are singletons. Study-level findings and limits: Averaging showed that CD8+ T cells had more expanded clones than CD4+ did.

This clonotype was obtained from an adult with an advanced solid tumor such as melanoma, head and neck, liver or kidney cancer. The chain employs TRBV12-5 and TRBJ1-2; TRBD1 is a possible D gene (6 bases). Sample: CD4+ or CD8+ T cells sorted from blood, taken in a trial of the OX40 agonist ivuxolimab. The CDR3 protein is CASAPLLGGGGYTF. CDR3 coding DNA: TGTGCTAGTGCCCCCTTACTGGGGGGGGGCGGCTACACCTTC.